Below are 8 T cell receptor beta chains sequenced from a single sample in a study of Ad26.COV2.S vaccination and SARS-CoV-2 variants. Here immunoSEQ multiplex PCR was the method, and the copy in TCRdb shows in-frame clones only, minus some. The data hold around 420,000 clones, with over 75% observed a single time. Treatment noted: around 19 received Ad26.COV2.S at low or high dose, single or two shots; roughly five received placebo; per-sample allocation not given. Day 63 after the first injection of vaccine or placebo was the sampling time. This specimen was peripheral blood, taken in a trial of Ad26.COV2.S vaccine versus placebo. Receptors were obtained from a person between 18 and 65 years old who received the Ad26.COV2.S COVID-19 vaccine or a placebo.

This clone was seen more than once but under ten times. The DNA of the CDR3 is TGCAGCGTGATCCGGACAGGGGCGGAGACCCAGTACTTC. This encodes CSVIRTGAETQYF. This chain joins TRBV29-1 and TRBJ2-5; 9 nucleotides match TRBD1. Germline V gene data show CDR1 as SQVTM and CDR2 as ANQGSEA. J was trimmed by 5 bases and V by 6 bases; bases with no gene match: 7. CDR3 size: 13 residues.

The CDR3 sequence is CASSVAGQGYGYTF. For the CDR3, the DNA is TGTGCCAGCAGCGTAGCTGGGCAGGGCTATGGCTACACCTTC. V and J are TRBV9 and TRBJ1-2, with D possibly matching TRBD1 (5 bases). The ends were cut back, 0 bases at V and 4 bases at J, with 10 bases in the middle. This CDR3 has 14 residues. Germline V gene data show CDR1 as SGDLS and CDR2 as YYNGEE.

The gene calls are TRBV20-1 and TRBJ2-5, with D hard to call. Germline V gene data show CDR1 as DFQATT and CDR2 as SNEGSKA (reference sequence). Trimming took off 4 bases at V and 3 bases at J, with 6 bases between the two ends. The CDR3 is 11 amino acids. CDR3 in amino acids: CSANHEETQYF. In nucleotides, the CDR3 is TGCAGTGCTAACCATGAAGAGACCCAGTACTTC.

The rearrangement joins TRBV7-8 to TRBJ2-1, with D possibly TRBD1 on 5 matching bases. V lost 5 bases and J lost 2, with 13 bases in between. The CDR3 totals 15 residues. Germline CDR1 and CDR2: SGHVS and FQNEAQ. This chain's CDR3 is CASSPTEATYNEQFF. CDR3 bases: TGTGCCAGCAGCCCGACAGAAGCGACCTACAATGAGCAGTTCTTC.

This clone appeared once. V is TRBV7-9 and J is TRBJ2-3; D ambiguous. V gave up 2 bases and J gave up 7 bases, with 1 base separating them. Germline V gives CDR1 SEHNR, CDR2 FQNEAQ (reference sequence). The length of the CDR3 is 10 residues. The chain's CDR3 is CASSLNTQYF. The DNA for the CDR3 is TGTGCCAGCAGCTTAAATACGCAGTATTTT.

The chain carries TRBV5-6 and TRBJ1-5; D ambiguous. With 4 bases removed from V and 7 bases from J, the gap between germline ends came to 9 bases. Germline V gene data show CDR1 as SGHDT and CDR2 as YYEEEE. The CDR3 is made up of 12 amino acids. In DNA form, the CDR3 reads TGTGCCAGCAGCCCGGGGTGGCAGCCCCAGCATTTT. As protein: CASSPGWQPQHF. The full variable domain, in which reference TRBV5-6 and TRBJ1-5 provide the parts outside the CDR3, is DAGVTQSPTHLIKTRGQQVTLRCSPKSGHDTVSWYQQALGQGPQFIFQYYEEEERQRGNFPDRFSGHQFPNYSSELNVNALLLGDSALYLCASSPGWQPQHFGDGTRLSIL.

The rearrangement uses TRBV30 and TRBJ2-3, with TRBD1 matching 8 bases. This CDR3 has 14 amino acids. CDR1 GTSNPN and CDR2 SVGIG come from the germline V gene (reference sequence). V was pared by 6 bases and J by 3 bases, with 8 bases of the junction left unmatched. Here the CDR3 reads CACGQGPITDTQYF. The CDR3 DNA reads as TGTGCCTGCGGACAGGGTCCGATTACAGATACGCAGTATTTT. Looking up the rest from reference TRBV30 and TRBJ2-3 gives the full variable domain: SQTIHQWPATLVQPVGSPLSLECTVEGTSNPNLYWYRQAAGRGLQLLFYSVGIGQISSEVPQNLSASRPQDRQFILSSKKLLLSDSGFYLCACGQGPITDTQYFGPGTRLTVL.

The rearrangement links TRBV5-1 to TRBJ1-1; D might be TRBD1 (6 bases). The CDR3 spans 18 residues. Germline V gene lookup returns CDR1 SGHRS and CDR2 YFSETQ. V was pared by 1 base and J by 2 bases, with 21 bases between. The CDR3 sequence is CASSLTGLGRVQNTEAFF. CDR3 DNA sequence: TGCGCCAGCAGCTTGACAGGGTTGGGACGAGTACAAAACACTGAAGCTTTCTTT. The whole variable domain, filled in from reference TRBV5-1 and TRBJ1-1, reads KAGVTQTPRYLIKTRGQQVTLSCSPISGHRSVSWYQQTPGQGLQFLFEYFSETQRNKGNFPGRFSGRQFSNSRSEMNVSTLELGDSALYLCASSLTGLGRVQNTEAFFGQGTRLTVV.